The 16 T cell receptor beta chains below were found in one sample sequenced in a study of OX40 agonist ivuxolimab in advanced cancers. Assay: immunoSEQ multiplex PCR; the TCRdb copy retains only in-frame clones and omits some. The sample shows roughly 64,000 clones, roughly 84% of them seen only once. This material consisted of CD4+ or CD8+ T cells sorted from blood, taken in a trial of the OX40 agonist ivuxolimab. The source is an adult with an advanced solid tumor such as melanoma, head and neck, liver or kidney cancer.

V usage is TRBV6-6 and J usage is TRBJ2-3, with D possibly matching TRBD2 (5 bases). Trimming left V 2 bases short and J 2 bases short, with 8 bases between. The germline gives CDR1 MNHNY, CDR2 SVGAGI (reference sequence). CDR3 length: 14 amino acids. CDR3 amino acids: CASSYTGYTDTQYF. CDR3 in DNA: TGTGCCAGCAGTTACACGGGATACACAGATACGCAGTATTTT.

The V call is TRBV6-5, the J call TRBJ2-1; TRBD2 might be the D (6 bases). CDR1 MNHEY and CDR2 SVGAGI come from the germline V gene. The CDR3 consists of 12 residues. V gave up 4 bases and J gave up 9 bases, with 10 bases separating them. The CDR3 DNA is TGTGCCAGCAGTTCGGAGGGAGGTGAGCAGTTCTTC. Residues: CASSSEGGEQFF.

The chain couples TRBV7-3 to TRBJ2-1, with D perhaps assigned TRBD1 or TRBD2 (5 bases each). Germline V CDR1 and CDR2: SGHTA, FQGTGA. This CDR3 contains 14 residues. Trimming removed 3 bases at V and 7 bases at J, with 13 bases between. The chain's CDR3 is CASSFGGLGNEQFF. The CDR3 DNA sequence: TGTGCCAGCAGCTTTGGGGGTTTAGGGAATGAGCAGTTCTTC.

V and J are TRBV18 and TRBJ1-3, with D tentatively TRBD1 (6 bases). The length of the CDR3 is 15 residues. CDR1 is KGHSH and CDR2 is LQKENI in the germline V gene. Trimming left V 6 bases short and J 1 base short, with 13 bases between. As DNA, the CDR3 is TGTGCCAGCTCGTCGGGGACAACTTCTGGAAACACCATATATTTT. Translated, it gives CASSSGTTSGNTIYF. The full variable domain, in which reference TRBV18 and TRBJ1-3 provide the parts outside the CDR3, is NAGVMQNPRHLVRRRGQEARLRCSPMKGHSHVYWYRQLPEEGLKFMVYLQKENIIDESGMPKERFSAEFPKEGPSILRIQQVVRGDSAAYFCASSSGTTSGNTIYFGEGSWLTVV.

The J gene is TRBJ1-5, the V gene TRBV18, with no clear D. V dropped 6 bases and J dropped 3 bases, with 9 bases sitting between them. This CDR3 is built from 13 residues. In germline, CDR1 is KGHSH, CDR2 LQKENI. This CDR3 reads CASSEDLNQPQHF. The CDR3 coding sequence is TGTGCCAGCTCCGAGGATCTCAATCAGCCCCAGCATTTT.

The genes are TRBV10-1 and TRBJ2-6; D possibly uses TRBD1 or TRBD2 (5 bases each). This CDR3 has 17 amino acids. Germline assignment: CDR1 WNHNN and CDR2 SYGVQD (reference sequence). V was trimmed by 8 bases and J by 0 bases, leaving 17 bases between them. CDR3 sequence reads: CASAPGKGRSGANVLTF. CDR3 DNA sequence: TGCGCCAGCGCGCCGGGGAAGGGACGCTCTGGGGCCAACGTCCTGACTTTC.

The chain employs TRBV4-2 and TRBJ2-3, with 13 bases matching TRBD2. Unmatched junction bases numbered 13, after V lost 1 base and J lost 3 bases. CDR1 is LGHNA, CDR2 YNFKEQ, per germline. The CDR3 loop spans 20 amino acids. The CDR3 DNA reads TGTGCCAGCAGCCAAGGGTGGGGACTAGCGGGATCGAGTCAGACAGATACGCAGTATTTT. Amino acid sequence: CASSQGWGLAGSSQTDTQYF.

The chain links TRBV2 to TRBJ2-5; TRBD1 matches at 11 bases. The CDR3 sequence is 15 residues long. Trimming cost V 6 bases and J 5 bases; bases outside gene matches: 8. Germline CDR1 reads SNHLY; CDR2 reads FYNNEI. DNA for the CDR3: TGTGCCAGCAGGGCCGGGACAGGGGGTACCGAGACCCAGTACTTC. This gives the protein CASRAGTGGTETQYF.

This clone came up once. This chain's CDR3 is CASSRQGAWGPQHF. The CDR3 DNA reads TGTGCCAGCAGCCGACAGGGAGCTTGGGGGCCCCAGCATTTT. The chain links TRBV2 to TRBJ1-5, with TRBD1 matching over 7 bases. Germline loops: CDR1 SNHLY, CDR2 FYNNEI. This CDR3 is built from 14 residues. V gave up 6 bases and J gave up 9 bases; unmatched junction bases: 11.

V usage is TRBV7-3 and J usage is TRBJ2-4; 8 positions agree with TRBD1. V was pared by 0 bases and J by 0 bases, with 22 bases of the junction left unmatched. Germline V lookup: CDR1 SGHTA, CDR2 FQGTGA. CDR3 size: 23 residues. CDR3: CASSLTTREGQGHGKIAKNIQYF. The CDR3 DNA sequence: TGTGCCAGCAGCTTAACAACCCGGGAAGGACAGGGCCACGGGAAGATAGCCAAAAACATTCAGTACTTC.

The chain employs TRBV5-5 and TRBJ2-7, with D perhaps TRBD1 (6 bases). V lost 4 bases to trimming and J lost 0 bases, with 17 bases between them. The CDR3 covers 16 residues. Germline lookup yields CDR1 SGHKS and CDR2 YYEKEE (reference sequence). CDR3 region: CASSPLGQISSYEQYF. DNA of the CDR3: TGTGCCAGCAGCCCACTGGGACAAATAAGCTCCTACGAGCAGTACTTC.

V is TRBV7-9 and J is TRBJ2-5; 7 positions agree with TRBD1. V trimming: 6 bases; J trimming: 5 bases; junction bases outside the gene matches: 3. Germline loops: CDR1 SEHNR, CDR2 FQNEAQ (reference sequence). The CDR3 consists of 12 residues. CDR3 sequence reads: CASSSQGETQYF. The CDR3 DNA follows: TGTGCCAGCAGTTCACAGGGGGAGACCCAGTACTTC.

The chain couples TRBV7-3 to TRBJ2-1, with TRBD2 identical over 11 bases. V trimming: 5 bases; J trimming: 4 bases; junction bases outside the gene matches: 10. The V gene's germline CDR1 is SGHTA and CDR2 FQGTGA. CDR3 size: 17 residues. The CDR3 protein is CASSASGLAAGYNEQFF. The DNA for the CDR3 is TGTGCCAGCAGCGCCTCGGGACTAGCGGCAGGGTACAATGAGCAGTTCTTC.

The chain recombines TRBV4-3 with TRBJ2-5; 13 bases match TRBD2. The CDR3 is 17 amino acids. Germline V gene sequence: CDR1 LGHNA, CDR2 YSLEER. Trimming cost V 1 base and J 4 bases; bases outside gene matches: 6. CDR3 region: CASSQALLAGGRETQYF. The DNA for the CDR3 is TGCGCCAGCAGCCAAGCCCTACTAGCGGGGGGGCGAGAGACCCAGTACTTC.

This clone was seen a handful of times. The J gene is TRBJ2-7, the V gene TRBV9, with D hard to call. The ends were cut back, 0 bases at V and 3 bases at J, with 13 bases in the middle. There are 15 residues in the CDR3. Germline CDR1 and CDR2: SGDLS and YYNGEE. The CDR3 bases are TGTGCCAGCAGCGTAGAAGGGATCCTTGGCTACGAGCAGTACTTC. Its protein product is CASSVEGILGYEQYF. Filled out from reference TRBV9 and TRBJ2-7, the complete variable domain reads DSGVTQTPKHLITATGQRVTLRCSPRSGDLSVYWYQQSLDQGLQFLIQYYNGEERAKGNILERFSAQQFPDLHSELNLSSLELGDSALYFCASSVEGILGYEQYFGPGTRLTVT.

This clone was counted between two and nine times. The rearrangement joins TRBV14 to TRBJ2-1; 10 bases fit TRBD2. The CDR3 covers 17 residues. CDR1 is SGHDN and CDR2 is FVKESK in the germline V gene. V shed 0 bases and J 3 bases; nucleotides not matched to a gene: 5. CDR3 amino acids: CASSQDRGLASYNEQFF. The CDR3 nucleotides are TGTGCCAGCAGCCAAGATCGGGGACTAGCGAGCTACAATGAGCAGTTCTTC.